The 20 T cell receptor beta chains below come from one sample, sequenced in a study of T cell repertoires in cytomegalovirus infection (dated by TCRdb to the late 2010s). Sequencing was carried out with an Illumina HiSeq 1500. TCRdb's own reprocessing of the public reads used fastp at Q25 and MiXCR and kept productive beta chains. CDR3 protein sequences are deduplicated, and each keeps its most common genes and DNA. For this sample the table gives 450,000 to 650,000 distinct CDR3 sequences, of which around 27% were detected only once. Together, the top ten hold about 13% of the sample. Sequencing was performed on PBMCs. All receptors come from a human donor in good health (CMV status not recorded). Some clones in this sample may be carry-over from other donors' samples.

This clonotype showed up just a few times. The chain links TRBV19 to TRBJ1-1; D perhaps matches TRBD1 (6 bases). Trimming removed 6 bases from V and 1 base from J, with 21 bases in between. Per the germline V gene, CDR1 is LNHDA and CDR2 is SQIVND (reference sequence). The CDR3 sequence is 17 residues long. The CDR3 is CASSRSLGQNKNTEAFF. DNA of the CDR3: TGTGCCAGTAGCCGTTCTTTAGGACAGAATAAGAACACTGAAGCTTTCTTT.

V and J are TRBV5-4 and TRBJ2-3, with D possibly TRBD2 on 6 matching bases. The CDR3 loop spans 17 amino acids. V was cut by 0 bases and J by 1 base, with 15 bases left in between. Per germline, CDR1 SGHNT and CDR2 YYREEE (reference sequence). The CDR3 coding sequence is TGTGCCAGCAGCTTGGCGGGACGGGAGAGGGGCACAGATACGCAGTATTTT. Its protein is CASSLAGRERGTDTQYF.

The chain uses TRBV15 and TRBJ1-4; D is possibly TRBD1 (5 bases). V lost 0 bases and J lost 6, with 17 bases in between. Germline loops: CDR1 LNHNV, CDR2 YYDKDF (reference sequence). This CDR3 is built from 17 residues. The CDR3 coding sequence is TGTGCCACCAGCAGAGATCGGGGGTACGAAAGTTATGAAAAACTGTTTTTT. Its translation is CATSRDRGYESYEKLFF. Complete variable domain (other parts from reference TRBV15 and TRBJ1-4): DAMVIQNPRYQVTQFGKPVTLSCSQTLNHNVMYWYQQKSSQAPKLLFHYYDKDFNNEADTPDNFQSRRPNTSFCFLDIRSPGLGDTAMYLCATSRDRGYESYEKLFFGSGTQLSVL.

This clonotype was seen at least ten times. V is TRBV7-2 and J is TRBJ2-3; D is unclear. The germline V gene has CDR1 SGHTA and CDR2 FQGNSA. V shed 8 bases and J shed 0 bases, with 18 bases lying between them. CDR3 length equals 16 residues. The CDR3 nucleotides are TGTGCCAGCTTTTTGATTAGCTTCACTAGCACAGATACGCAGTATTTT. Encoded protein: CASFLISFTSTDTQYF. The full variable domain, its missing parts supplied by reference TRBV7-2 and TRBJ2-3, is GAGVSQSPSNKVTEKGKDVELRCDPISGHTALYWYRQSLGQGLEFLIYFQGNSAPDKSGLPSDRFSAERTGGSVSTLTIQRTQQEDSAVYLCASFLISFTSTDTQYFGPGTRLTVL.

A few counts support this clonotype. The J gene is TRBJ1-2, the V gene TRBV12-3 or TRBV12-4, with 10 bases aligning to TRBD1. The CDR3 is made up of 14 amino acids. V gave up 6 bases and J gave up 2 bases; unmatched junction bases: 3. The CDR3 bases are TGTGCCAGCAGCAAGGGACAGGGGAACTATGGCTACACCTTC. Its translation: CASSKGQGNYGYTF.

CDR3: CASSVDRGNSPLHF. CDR3 nucleotides: TGTGCCAGCAGCGTGGACAGGGGGAATTCACCCCTCCACTTT. This chain connects TRBV7-8 to TRBJ1-6, with 10 bases fitting TRBD1. J gave up 7 bases and V 5 bases, and 2 bases lay outside the gene matches. This CDR3 is built from 14 residues. The germline V gene encodes CDR1 SGHVS and CDR2 FQNEAQ.

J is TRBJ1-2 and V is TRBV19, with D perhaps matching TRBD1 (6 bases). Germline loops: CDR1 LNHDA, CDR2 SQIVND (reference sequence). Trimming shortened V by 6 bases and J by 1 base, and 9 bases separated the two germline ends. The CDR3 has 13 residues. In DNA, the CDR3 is TGTGCCAGTAGGCACAGGGTTAACTATGGCTACACCTTC. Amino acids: CASRHRVNYGYTF.

CDR3 nucleotides: TGCAGTGCTAGTGCCAGGGGCAATGAGCAGTTCTTC. Translating gives CSASARGNEQFF. This sequence joins TRBV20-1 and TRBJ2-1, with D possibly matching TRBD1 (6 bases). Looked up from germline, CDR1 is DFQATT and CDR2 is SNEGSKA (reference sequence). Trimming took off 3 bases at V and 6 bases at J, with 9 bases between the two ends. This CDR3 comprises 12 residues.

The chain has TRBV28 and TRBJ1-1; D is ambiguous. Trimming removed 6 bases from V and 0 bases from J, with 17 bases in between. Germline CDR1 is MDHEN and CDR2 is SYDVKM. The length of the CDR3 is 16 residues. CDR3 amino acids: CASSPWSSGLNTEAFF. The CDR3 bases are TGTGCCAGCAGCCCGTGGAGTTCAGGCTTGAACACTGAAGCTTTCTTT.

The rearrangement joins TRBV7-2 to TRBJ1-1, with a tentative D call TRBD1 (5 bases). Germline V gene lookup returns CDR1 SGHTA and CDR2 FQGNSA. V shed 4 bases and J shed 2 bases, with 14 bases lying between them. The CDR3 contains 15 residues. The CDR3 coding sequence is TGTGCCAGCAGCTCCGAGGGGTGGGGTAACACTGAAGCTTTCTTT. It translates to CASSSEGWGNTEAFF.

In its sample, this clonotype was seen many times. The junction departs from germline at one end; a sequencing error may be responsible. CDR3 loop: CASSLKTSGTLRF. CDR3 nucleotide sequence: TGTGCCAGCAGCTTAAAAACTAGCGGGACCCTCCGCTTT. The rearrangement links TRBV7-2 to TRBJ2-3; TRBD2 matches at 10 bases. Germline V gene sequence: CDR1 SGHTA, CDR2 FQGNSA. This CDR3 has 13 residues.

CDR3 protein: CASSVNRDSPLHF. The CDR3 bases are TGTGCCAGCAGCGTCAACAGGGATTCACCCCTCCACTTT. The V gene is TRBV9, the J gene TRBJ1-6; perhaps TRBD1 as D (6 bases). This CDR3 has 13 amino acids. CDR1 and CDR2 from the germline V gene are SGDLS and YYNGEE. Trimming left V 2 bases short and J 8 bases short, with 8 bases between.

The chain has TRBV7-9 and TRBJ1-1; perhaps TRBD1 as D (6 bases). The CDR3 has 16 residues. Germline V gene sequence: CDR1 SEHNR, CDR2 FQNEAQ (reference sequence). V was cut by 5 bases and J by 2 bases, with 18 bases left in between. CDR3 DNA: TGTGCCAGCAGCCTAGGTTCGGGAGGGGGAAACACTGAAGCTTTCTTT. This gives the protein CASSLGSGGGNTEAFF.

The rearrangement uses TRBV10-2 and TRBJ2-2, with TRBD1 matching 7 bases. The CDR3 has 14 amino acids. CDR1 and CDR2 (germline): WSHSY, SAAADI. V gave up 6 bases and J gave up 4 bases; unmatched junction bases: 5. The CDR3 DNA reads TGCGCCAGCAGGTTGGGACAGTTCACCGGGGAGCTGTTTTTT. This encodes CASRLGQFTGELFF.

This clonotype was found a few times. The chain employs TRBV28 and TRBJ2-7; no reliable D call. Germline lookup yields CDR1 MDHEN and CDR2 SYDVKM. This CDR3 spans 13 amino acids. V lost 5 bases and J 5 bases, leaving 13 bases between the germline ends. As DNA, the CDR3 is TGTGCCAGCAGTCTCGTCTGGCCTGACGAGCAGTACTTC. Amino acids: CASSLVWPDEQYF. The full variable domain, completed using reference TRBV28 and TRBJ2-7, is DVKVTQSSRYLVKRTGEKVFLECVQDMDHENMFWYRQDPGLGLRLIYFSYDVKMKEKGDIPEGYSVSREKKERFSLILESASTNQTSMYLCASSLVWPDEQYFGPGTRLTVT.

The CDR3 DNA sequence: TGTGCCAGCAGCTTAGCTAGTGGGACCGGGGAGCTGTTTTTT. Translation gives CASSLASGTGELFF. This chain uses TRBV7-2 with TRBJ2-2; unclear D gene. CDR3 length equals 14 residues. Germline V gives CDR1 SGHTA, CDR2 FQGNSA. The V end was cut by 0 bases, the J end by 5 bases, with 7 bases between.

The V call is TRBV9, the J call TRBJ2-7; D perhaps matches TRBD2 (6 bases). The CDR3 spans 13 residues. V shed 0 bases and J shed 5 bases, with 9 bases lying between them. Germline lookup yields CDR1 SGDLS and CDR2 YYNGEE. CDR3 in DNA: TGTGCCAGCAGCGTAGGCCCGGGGGACGAGCAGTACTTC. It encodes CASSVGPGDEQYF.

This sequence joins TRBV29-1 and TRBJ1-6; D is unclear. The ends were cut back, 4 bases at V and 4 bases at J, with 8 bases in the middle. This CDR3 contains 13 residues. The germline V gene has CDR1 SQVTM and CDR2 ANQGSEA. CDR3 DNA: TGCAGCGTTGGGACGGAGTATAATTCACCCCTCCACTTT. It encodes CSVGTEYNSPLHF. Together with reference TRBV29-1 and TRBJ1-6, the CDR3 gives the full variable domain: SAVISQKPSRDICQRGTSLTIQCQVDSQVTMMFWYRQQPGQSLTLIATANQGSEATYESGFVIDKFPISRPNLTFSTLTVSNMSPEDSSIYLCSVGTEYNSPLHFGNGTRLTVT.

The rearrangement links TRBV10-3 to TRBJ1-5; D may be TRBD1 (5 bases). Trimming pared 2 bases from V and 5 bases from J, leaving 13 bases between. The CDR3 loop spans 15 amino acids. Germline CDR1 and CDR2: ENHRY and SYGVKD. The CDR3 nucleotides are TGTGCCATCAGTGAGACGCTGGACAACCATCAGCCCCAGCATTTT. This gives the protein CAISETLDNHQPQHF.

CDR3 protein: CASSLRTLMNTEAFF. The CDR3 region has the DNA TGCGCCAGCAGCCTTAGGACACTGATGAACACTGAAGCTTTCTTT. The chain combines TRBV4-1 with TRBJ1-1; D might be TRBD1 (5 bases). Trimming shortened V by 4 bases and J by 0 bases, and 12 bases separated the two germline ends. In germline, CDR1 is MGHRA, CDR2 YSYEKL. The CDR3 is 15 residues long.